Described below is a single TCR beta chain sequence and its context. Trimming left V 3 bases short and J 7 bases short, with 11 bases between. The CDR3 consists of 13 residues. The germline gives CDR1 SGHRS, CDR2 YFSETQ. The repertoire was sequenced with immunoSEQ multiplex PCR; TCRdb's copy has only in-frame clones and lacks some. The table includes some 530,000 clones, 70% to 90% detected once. The data were taken from a study of blood T cell repertoires in COVID-19. The source material was peripheral blood. The source is a human donor in a cohort sampled during active COVID-19. The chain links TRBV5-1 to TRBJ2-1; D uncertain. CDR3 region: CASSSEPVNEQFF. CDR3 nucleotide sequence: TGCGCCAGCAGCTCAGAACCTGTAAATGAGCAGTTCTTC. The whole variable domain, remainder taken from reference TRBV5-1 and TRBJ2-1, is KAGVTQTPRYLIKTRGQQVTLSCSPISGHRSVSWYQQTPGQGLQFLFEYFSETQRNKGNFPGRFSGRQFSNSRSEMNVSTLELGDSALYLCASSSEPVNEQFFGPGTRLTVL.